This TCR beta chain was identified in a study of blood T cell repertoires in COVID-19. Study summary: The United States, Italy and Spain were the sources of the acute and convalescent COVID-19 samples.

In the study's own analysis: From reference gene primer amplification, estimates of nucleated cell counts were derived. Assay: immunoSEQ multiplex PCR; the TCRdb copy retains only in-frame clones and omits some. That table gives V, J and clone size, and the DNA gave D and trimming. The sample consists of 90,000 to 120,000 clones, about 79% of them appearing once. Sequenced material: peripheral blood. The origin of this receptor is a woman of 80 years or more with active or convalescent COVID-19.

The DNA for the CDR3 is TGTGCCAGCAGTTCGCTGGACAGAATTATCTCCTACGAGCAGTACTTC. It encodes CASSSLDRIISYEQYF. The rearrangement uses TRBV28 and TRBJ2-7, with a weak D call TRBD1 (6 bases). The CDR3 has 16 amino acids. CDR1 and CDR2 (germline): MDHEN, SYDVKM. V was clipped by 4 bases and J by 0 bases, with 16 bases between them.